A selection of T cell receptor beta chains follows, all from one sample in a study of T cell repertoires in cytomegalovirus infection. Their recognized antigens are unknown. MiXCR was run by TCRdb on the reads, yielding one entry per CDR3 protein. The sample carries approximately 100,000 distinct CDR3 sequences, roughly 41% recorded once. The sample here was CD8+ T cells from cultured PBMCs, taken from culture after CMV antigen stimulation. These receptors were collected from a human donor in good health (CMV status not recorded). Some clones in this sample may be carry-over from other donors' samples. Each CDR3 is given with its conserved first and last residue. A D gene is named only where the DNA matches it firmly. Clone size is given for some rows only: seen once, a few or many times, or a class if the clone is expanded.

TGTGCCTGCAGTGACTGGGGGGCCCGTGACACTGAAGCTTTCTTT	CACSDWGARDTEAFF	TRBV25-1	TRBJ1-1	.	.
TGTGCCAGCAGCCAAGATAGTACGTTCCAAGAGACCCAGTACTTC	CASSQDSTFQETQYF	TRBV14	TRBJ2-5	.	few
TGTGCCAGCAGACAGGGTTTAAACACTGAAGCTTTCTTT	CASRQGLNTEAFF	TRBV7-8	TRBJ1-1	.	few
TGTGCCAGCAGCTTAGCCGGGGGGGTTACCAATGAGCAGTTCTTC	CASSLAGGVTNEQFF	TRBV7-8	TRBJ2-1	TRBD2	few
TGTGCCAGCAGCTTGGGACAGGGGGCGACGGATGGCTACACCTTC	CASSLGQGATDGYTF	TRBV5-4	TRBJ1-2	TRBD1	.
TGTGCCAGCAGCTATAAGCGGGGGGGGAACACCGGGGAGCTGTTTTTT	CASSYKRGGNTGELFF	TRBV7-6	TRBJ2-2	TRBD2	few
TGTGCCAGCAGCTCCAACGGACAGGGGGCAGAGGAGACCCAGTACTTC	CASSSNGQGAEETQYF	TRBV7-4	TRBJ2-5	TRBD1	.
TGCGCCAGCAGCCTTGGACCCAGCGGCACTAGCACAGATACGCAGTATTTT	CASSLGPSGTSTDTQYF	TRBV5-1	TRBJ2-3	.	.
TGTGCCAGCAGCCGATGGACCTACGAGCAGTACTTC	CASSRWTYEQYF	TRBV11-2	TRBJ2-7	.	few
TGCGCCAGCGGGGGGGAGGGAGGGAGCCAAGAGACCCAGTACTTC	CASGGEGGSQETQYF	TRBV10-2	TRBJ2-5	TRBD2	.